Reported below is one T cell receptor beta chain. Recruited during active infection, patients (from Seattle) were subsequently followed longitudinally. Original handling: For nucleated cells, counts were estimated from reference gene primer amplification. Libraries were prepared by immunoSEQ multiplex PCR; TCRdb keeps only in-frame clonotypes and omits some of them. That table gives V, J and clone size, and the DNA gave D and trimming. The data show some 220,000 clones, roughly 85% seen once. These data originate in a study of blood T cell repertoires in COVID-19. Study context: Specimens from acute and convalescent COVID-19 originated in the United States, Italy and Spain. The analysed material was cDNA or gDNA that came from T cells, B-cell-depleted T cells, or PBMCs.

Germline V gives CDR1 SGDLS, CDR2 YYNGEE. The length of the CDR3 is 15 residues. V was trimmed by 4 bases and J by 2 bases, leaving 13 bases between them. Sample: peripheral blood. This chain joins TRBV9 and TRBJ2-1; the D is unclear. This TCR was recovered from a woman aged 70-85 years with COVID-19, enrolled during active disease. This CDR3 is CASSLTIGTYNEQFF. The CDR3 DNA follows: TGTGCCAGCAGCCTCACTATCGGCACCTACAATGAGCAGTTCTTC.